The source of this TCR beta chain is a study of identical twins. From germline, CDR1 is SGHAT and CDR2 FQNNGV. J lost 4 bases, V lost 1 base, and 14 bases had no gene match. The length of the CDR3 is 19 residues. Template switching added a universal primer site, and cDNA bore unique molecular identifiers. In TCRdb, the 5' RACE reads were re-called with MiXCR into one record per CDR3 protein. The data contain 150,000 or so distinct CDR3 sequences, under 4.5% of them seen just once; the ten biggest clones take up approximately 7.6%. This clonotype has a count of ten or more. Its antigen is currently unknown. Overall study results and limits: Insertions ran lower in abundant cord blood beta clonotypes, though not in memory repertoires.

Sequences were obtained from memory T cells sorted from blood. This chain links TRBV11-2 with TRBJ2-7, with 12 bases fitting TRBD2. The TCR originated in a young man in good health. CDR3 nucleotides: TGTGCCAGCAGCTTAGGCCCGACTAGCGGGGGCCCTGAAGTGTACGAGCAGTACTTC. It specifies CASSLGPTSGGPEVYEQYF.